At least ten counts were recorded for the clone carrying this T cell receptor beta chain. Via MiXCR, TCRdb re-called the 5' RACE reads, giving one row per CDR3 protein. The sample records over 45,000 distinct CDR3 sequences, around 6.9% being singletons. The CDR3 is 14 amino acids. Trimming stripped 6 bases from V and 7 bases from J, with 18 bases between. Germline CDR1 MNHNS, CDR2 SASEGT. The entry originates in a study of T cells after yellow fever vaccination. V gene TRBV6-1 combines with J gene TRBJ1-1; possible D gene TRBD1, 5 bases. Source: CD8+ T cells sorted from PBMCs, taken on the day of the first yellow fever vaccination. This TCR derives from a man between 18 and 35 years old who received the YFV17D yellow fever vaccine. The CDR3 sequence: CASSETGVYGEAFF. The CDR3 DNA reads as TGTGCCAGCAGCGAAACGGGGGTTTACGGTGAAGCTTTCTTT.